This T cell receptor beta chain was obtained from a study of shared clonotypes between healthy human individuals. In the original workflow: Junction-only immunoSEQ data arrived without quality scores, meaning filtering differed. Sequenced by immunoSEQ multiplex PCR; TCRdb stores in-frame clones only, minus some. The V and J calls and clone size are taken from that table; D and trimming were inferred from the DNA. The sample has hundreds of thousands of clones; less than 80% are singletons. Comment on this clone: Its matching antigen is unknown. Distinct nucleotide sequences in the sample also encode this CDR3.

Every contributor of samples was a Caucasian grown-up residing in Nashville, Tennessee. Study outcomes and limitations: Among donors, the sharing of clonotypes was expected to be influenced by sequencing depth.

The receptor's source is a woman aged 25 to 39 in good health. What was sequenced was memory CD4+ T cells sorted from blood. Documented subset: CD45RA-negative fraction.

CDR3 amino acids: CASSESGGGYGYTF. Here the CDR3 DNA reads TGCGCCAGCAGTGAGTCCGGGGGTGGCTATGGCTACACCTTC. The rearrangement uses TRBV10-2 and TRBJ1-2; D may be TRBD1 (5 bases). The V and J ends lost 0 bases and 4 bases respectively, with 9 bases between them. The germline V gene has CDR1 WSHSY and CDR2 SAAADI. The CDR3 consists of 14 residues.